The present T cell receptor beta chain was sequenced within a study of human T cells and chemical hapten exposure. Study-level background: Diphenylcyclopropenone, dosed weekly to the scalp, was given to patients throughout the approximately 23-week study. The upper back received 0.01% DPC by patch testing, with results read at 6 days.

The sample's time point: pre-sensitization, week 0. Sample treatment: therapeutic diphenylcyclopropenone sensitization with weekly scalp DPC. Trimming removed 6 bases at V and 0 bases at J, with 12 bases between. The CDR3 runs to 14 residues. Germline loops: CDR1 SGDLS, CDR2 YYNGEE. From the RACE reads, TCRdb called clonotypes with MiXCR, one entry per CDR3 protein. The sample has 35,000 to 45,000 distinct CDR3 sequences, over 10% seen once; the top ten hold about 6%. This clonotype was detected only a few times. The V call is TRBV9, the J call TRBJ1-1, with D possibly TRBD1 on 5 matching bases. The sequencing used whole blood, collected in connection with sensitization to the hapten diphenylcyclopropenone (DPC). The TCR comes from a woman aged 25 to 39 with alopecia areata. Some clones in this sample may be carry-over from other donors' samples. CDR3 DNA: TGTGCCAGCACCCGGGGGTTCCTGAACACTGAAGCTTTCTTT. Its protein is CASTRGFLNTEAFF.